This T cell receptor (beta chain) appears in the sequencing data of a study of technical replicates of blood from several donors. TCRdb keeps only in-frame clones here, not all; method: immunoSEQ multiplex PCR. The sample includes approximately 76,000 clones, 97% of them seen just once. Trimming took 4 bases from V and 0 from J, leaving 14 bases between them. CDR1 is SGHRS and CDR2 is YFSETQ in the germline V gene. The CDR3 consists of 16 residues. The TCR sequence derives from a human donor in good health. The chain uses TRBV5-1 and TRBJ2-4; D unclear. Source material: T cells isolated from PBMCs. The CDR3 reads CASSPSKTIAKNIQYF. As DNA, the CDR3 is TGCGCCAGCAGCCCGTCGAAAACAATAGCCAAAAACATTCAGTACTTC. Together with reference TRBV5-1 and TRBJ2-4, the CDR3 gives the full variable domain: KAGVTQTPRYLIKTRGQQVTLSCSPISGHRSVSWYQQTPGQGLQFLFEYFSETQRNKGNFPGRFSGRQFSNSRSEMNVSTLELGDSALYLCASSPSKTIAKNIQYFGAGTRLSVL.